The entry below gives a single T cell receptor (beta chain) sequence along with its context. Produced via immunoSEQ multiplex PCR; TCRdb's table is partial and in-frame only. The sample contains about 100,000 clones, about 86% of which appear only once. Trimming left V 3 bases short and J 1 base short, with 6 bases between. CDR3 length: 14 residues. CDR1 and CDR2 (germline): MRHNA, SNTAGT. The sample belongs to a study of T cell responses to AZD1222 COVID-19 vaccine. Study details: Second-dose schedules of about 4 or about 12 weeks were combined.

This chain links TRBV6-4 with TRBJ2-2, with unresolved D. The sequence was obtained from an adult in good health. The source material was peripheral blood, sampled on day 0 of AZD1222 vaccination. CDR3 coding DNA: TGTGCCAGCAGTGAACTTTTGAACACCGGGGAGCTGTTTTTT. This sequence encodes CASSELLNTGELFF.